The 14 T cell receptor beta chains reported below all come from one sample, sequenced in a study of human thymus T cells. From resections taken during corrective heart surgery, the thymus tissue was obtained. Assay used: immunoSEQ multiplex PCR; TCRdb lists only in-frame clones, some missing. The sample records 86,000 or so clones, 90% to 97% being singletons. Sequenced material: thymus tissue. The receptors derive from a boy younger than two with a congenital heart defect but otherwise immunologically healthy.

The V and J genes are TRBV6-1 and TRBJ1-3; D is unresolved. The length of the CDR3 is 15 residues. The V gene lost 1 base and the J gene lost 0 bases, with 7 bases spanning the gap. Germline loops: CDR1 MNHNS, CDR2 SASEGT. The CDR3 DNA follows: TGTGCCAGCAGTGAAGGTTATGACTCTGGAAACACCATATATTTT. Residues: CASSEGYDSGNTIYF.

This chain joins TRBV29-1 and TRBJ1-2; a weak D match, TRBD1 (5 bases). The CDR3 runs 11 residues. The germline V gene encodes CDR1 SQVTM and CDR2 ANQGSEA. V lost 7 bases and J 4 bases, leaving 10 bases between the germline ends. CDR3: CSGQNFYGYTF. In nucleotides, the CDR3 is TGCAGCGGACAGAACTTCTATGGCTACACCTTC.

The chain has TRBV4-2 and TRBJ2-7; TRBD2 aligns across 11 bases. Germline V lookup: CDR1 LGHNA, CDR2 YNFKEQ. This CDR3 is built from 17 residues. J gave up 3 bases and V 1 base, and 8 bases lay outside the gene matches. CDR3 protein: CASSQGLPTSGSYEQYF. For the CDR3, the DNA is TGTGCCAGCAGCCAAGGCCTCCCTACTAGCGGGAGCTACGAGCAGTACTTC.

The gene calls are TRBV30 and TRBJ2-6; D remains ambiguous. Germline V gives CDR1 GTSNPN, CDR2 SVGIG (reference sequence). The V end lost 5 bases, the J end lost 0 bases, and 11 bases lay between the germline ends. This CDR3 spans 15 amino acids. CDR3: CAWRQDPSGANVLTF. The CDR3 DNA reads TGTGCCTGGCGGCAGGACCCCTCTGGGGCCAACGTCCTGACTTTC.

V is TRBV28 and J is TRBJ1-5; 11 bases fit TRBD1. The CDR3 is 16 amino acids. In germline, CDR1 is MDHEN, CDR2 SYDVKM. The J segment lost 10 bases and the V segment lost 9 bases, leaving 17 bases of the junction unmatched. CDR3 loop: CARMDRGPPKEQPQHF. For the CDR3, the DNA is TGTGCCAGGATGGACAGGGGGCCCCCAAAGGAGCAACCCCAGCATTTT.

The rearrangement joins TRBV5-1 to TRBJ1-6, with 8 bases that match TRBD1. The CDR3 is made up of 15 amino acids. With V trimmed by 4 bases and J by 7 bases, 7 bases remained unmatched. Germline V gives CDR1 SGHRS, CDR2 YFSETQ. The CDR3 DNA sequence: TGCGCCAGCAGCACCCAGGGGGCCGGGAATTCACCCCTCCACTTT. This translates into CASSTQGAGNSPLHF.

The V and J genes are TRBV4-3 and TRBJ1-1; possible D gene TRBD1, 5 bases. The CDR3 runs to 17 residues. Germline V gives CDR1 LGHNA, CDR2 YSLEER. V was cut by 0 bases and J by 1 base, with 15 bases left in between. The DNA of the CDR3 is TGCGCCAGCAGCCAAGATAAGATGGGACTCCGGAACACTGAAGCTTTCTTT. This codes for CASSQDKMGLRNTEAFF.

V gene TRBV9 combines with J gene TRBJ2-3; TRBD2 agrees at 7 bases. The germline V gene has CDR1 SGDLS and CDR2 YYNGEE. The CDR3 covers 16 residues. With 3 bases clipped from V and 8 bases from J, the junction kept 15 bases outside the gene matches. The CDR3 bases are TGTGCCAGCAGCGAGTTACTAGCGCCTGTGGTGGCTACGCAGTATTTT. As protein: CASSELLAPVVATQYF.

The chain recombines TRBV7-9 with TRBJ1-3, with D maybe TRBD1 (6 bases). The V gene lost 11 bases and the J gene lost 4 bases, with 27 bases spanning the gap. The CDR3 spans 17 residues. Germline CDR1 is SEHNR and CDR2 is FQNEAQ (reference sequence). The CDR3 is CALNPPRHRAGGNTIYF. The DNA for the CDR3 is TGTGCCTTAAACCCGCCCCGTCACAGGGCGGGCGGAAACACCATATATTTT.

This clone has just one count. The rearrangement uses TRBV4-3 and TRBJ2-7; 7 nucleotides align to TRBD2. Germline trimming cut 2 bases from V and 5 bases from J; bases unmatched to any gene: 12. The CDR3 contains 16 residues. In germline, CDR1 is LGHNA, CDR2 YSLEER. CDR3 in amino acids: CASSQNSLAVYHEQYF. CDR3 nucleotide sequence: TGCGCCAGCAGCCAAAACTCCCTAGCGGTGTATCACGAGCAGTACTTC.

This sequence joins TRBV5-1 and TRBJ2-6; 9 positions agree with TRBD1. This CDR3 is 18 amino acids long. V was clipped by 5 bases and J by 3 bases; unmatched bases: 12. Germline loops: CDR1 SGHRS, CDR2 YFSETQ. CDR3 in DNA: TGCGCCAGCAGTTCCACCGGGACAGGGAATGGTGGGGCCAACGTCCTGACTTTC. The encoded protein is CASSSTGTGNGGANVLTF. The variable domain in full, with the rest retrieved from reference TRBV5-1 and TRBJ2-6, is KAGVTQTPRYLIKTRGQQVTLSCSPISGHRSVSWYQQTPGQGLQFLFEYFSETQRNKGNFPGRFSGRQFSNSRSEMNVSTLELGDSALYLCASSSTGTGNGGANVLTFGAGSRLTVL.

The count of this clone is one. The CDR3, as DNA: TGTGCCAGCAGTGAGAACAGACAGGGTCCCTCTGGGGCCAACGTCCTGACTTTC. Translating gives CASSENRQGPSGANVLTF. The rearrangement joins TRBV6-4 to TRBJ2-6; 7 nucleotides match TRBD1. The CDR3 has 18 amino acids. The J segment lost 0 bases and the V segment lost 3 bases, leaving 8 bases of the junction unmatched. CDR1 MRHNA and CDR2 SNTAGT come from the germline V gene.

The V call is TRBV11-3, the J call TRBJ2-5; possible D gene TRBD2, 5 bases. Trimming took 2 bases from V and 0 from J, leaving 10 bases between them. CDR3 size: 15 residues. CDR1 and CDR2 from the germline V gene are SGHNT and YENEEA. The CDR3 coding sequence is TGTGCCAGCAGCTTAAGGCGGGCACACCAAGAGACCCAGTACTTC. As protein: CASSLRRAHQETQYF.

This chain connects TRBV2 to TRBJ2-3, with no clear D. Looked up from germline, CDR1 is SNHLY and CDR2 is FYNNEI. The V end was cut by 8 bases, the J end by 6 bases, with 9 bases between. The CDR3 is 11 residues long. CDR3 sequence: CASGIRDTQYF. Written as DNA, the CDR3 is TGTGCCAGCGGGATACGGGATACGCAGTATTTT.